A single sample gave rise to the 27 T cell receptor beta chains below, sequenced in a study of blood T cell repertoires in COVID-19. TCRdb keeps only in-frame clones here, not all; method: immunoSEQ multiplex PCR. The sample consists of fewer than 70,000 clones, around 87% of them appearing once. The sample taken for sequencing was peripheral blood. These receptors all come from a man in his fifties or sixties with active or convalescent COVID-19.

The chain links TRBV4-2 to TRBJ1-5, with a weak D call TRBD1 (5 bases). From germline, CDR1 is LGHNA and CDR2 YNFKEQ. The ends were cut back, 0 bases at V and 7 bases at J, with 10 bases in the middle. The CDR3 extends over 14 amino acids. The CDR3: CASSQDRERQPQHF. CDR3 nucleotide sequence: TGTGCCAGCAGCCAAGACAGGGAAAGGCAGCCCCAGCATTTT.

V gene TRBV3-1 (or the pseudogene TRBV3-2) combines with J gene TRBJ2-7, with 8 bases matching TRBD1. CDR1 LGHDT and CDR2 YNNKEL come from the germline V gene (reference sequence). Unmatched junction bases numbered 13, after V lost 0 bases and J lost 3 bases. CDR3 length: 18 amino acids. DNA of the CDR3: TGTGCCAGCAGCCAAGATCGGATTTTCGGGACAGGTCTCTACGAGCAGTACTTC. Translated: CASSQDRIFGTGLYEQYF.

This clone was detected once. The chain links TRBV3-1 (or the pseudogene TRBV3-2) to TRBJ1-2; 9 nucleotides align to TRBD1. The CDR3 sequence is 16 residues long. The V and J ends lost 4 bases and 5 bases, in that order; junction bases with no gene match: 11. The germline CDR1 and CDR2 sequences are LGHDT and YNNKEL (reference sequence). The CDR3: CASSPLPGQGSYGYTF. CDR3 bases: TGTGCCAGCAGCCCACTTCCGGGACAGGGATCTTATGGCTACACCTTC.

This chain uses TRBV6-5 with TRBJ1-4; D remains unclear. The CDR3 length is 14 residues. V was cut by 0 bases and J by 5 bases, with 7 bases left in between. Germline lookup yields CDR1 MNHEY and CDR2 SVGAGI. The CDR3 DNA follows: TGTGCCAGCAGTTACTCGCTAAAGAATGAAAAACTGTTTTTT. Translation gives CASSYSLKNEKLFF.

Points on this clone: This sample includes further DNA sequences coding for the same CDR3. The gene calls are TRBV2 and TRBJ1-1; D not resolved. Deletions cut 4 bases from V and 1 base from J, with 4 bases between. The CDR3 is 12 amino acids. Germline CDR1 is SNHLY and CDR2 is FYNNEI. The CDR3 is CASSVRNTEAFF. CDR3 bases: TGTGCCAGCAGTGTTAGGAACACTGAAGCTTTCTTT.

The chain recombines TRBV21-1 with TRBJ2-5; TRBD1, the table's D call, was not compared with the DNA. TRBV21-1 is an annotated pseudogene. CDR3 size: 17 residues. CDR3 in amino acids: CASSSPGQGVSKETQYF. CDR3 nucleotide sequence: TGTGCCAGCAGCAGCCCGGGACAGGGGGTTTCTAAAGAGACCCAGTACTTC.

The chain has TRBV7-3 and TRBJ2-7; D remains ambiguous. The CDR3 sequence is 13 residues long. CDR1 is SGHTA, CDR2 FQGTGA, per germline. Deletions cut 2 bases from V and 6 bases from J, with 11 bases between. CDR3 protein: CASSLVEVGEQYF. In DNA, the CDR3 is TGTGCCAGCAGCTTAGTTGAGGTTGGCGAGCAGTACTTC.

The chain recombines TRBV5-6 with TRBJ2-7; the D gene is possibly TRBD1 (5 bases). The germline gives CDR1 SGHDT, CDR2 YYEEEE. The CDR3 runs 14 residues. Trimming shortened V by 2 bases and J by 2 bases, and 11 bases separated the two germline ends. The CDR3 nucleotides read TGTGCCAGCAGCTTCTTTCAGGGCACCTACGAGCAGTACTTC. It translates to CASSFFQGTYEQYF.

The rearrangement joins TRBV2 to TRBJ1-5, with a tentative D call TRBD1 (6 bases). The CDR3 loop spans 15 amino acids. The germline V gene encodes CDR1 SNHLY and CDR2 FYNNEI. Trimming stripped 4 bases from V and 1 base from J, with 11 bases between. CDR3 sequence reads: CASSGMGASNQPQHF. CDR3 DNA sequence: TGTGCCAGCAGTGGCATGGGGGCCAGCAATCAGCCCCAGCATTTT. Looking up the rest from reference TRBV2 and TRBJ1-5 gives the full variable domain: EPEVTQTPSHQVTQMGQEVILRCVPISNHLYFYWYRQILGQKVEFLVSFYNNEISEKSEIFDDQFSVERPDGSNFTLKIRSTKLEDSAMYFCASSGMGASNQPQHFGDGTRLSIL.

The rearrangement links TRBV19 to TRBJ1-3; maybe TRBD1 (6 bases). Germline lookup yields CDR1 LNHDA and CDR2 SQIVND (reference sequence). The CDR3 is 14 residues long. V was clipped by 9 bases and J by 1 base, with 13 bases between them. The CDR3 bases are TGTGCCAGCTCGGGGGGCAGTTCTGGAAACACCATATATTTT. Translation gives CASSGGSSGNTIYF. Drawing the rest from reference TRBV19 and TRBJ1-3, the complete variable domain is DGGITQSPKYLFRKEGQNVTLSCEQNLNHDAMYWYRQDPGQGLRLIYYSQIVNDFQKGDIAEGYSVSREKKESFPLTVTSAQKNPTAFYLCASSGGSSGNTIYFGEGSWLTVV.

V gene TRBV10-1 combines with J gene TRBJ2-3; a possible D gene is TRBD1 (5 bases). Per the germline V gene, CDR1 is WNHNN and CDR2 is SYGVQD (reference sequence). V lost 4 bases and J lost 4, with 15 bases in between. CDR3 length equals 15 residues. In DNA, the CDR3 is TGCGCCAGCAGTGGTAGCAGGGTTGTCGCAGATACGCAGTATTTT. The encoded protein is CASSGSRVVADTQYF.

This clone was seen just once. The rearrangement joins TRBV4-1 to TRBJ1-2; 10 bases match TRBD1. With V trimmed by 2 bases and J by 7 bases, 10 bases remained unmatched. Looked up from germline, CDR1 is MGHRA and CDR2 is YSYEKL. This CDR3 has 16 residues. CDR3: CASSQMGQGSSGGYTF. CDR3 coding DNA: TGCGCCAGCAGCCAAATGGGACAGGGGAGTTCTGGTGGCTACACCTTC.

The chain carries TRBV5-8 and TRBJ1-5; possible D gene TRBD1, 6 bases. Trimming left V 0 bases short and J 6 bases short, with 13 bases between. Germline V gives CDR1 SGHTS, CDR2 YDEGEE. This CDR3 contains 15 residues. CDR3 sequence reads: CASSLEGTPFQPQHF. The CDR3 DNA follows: TGTGCCAGCAGCTTGGAAGGGACACCGTTTCAGCCCCAGCATTTT. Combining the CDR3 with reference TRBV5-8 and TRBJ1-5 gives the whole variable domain EAGVTQSPTHLIKTRGQQATLRCSPISGHTSVYWYQQALGLGLQFLLWYDEGEERNRGNFPPRFSGRQFPNYSSELNVNALELEDSALYLCASSLEGTPFQPQHFGDGTRLSIL.

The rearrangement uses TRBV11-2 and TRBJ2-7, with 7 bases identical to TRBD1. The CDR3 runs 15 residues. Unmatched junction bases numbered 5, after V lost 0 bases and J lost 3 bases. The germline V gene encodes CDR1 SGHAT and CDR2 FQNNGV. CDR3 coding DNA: TGTGCCAGCAGCTTAGAAGGGGGCAGTGGCTACGAGCAGTACTTC. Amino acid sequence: CASSLEGGSGYEQYF.

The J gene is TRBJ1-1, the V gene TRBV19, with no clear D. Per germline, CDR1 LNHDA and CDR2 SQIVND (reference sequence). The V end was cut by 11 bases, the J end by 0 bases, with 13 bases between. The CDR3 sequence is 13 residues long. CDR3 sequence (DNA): TGTGCCGCCCGGGGTACTATGAACACTGAAGCTTTCTTT. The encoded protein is CAARGTMNTEAFF. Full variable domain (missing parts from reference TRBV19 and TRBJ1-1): DGGITQSPKYLFRKEGQNVTLSCEQNLNHDAMYWYRQDPGQGLRLIYYSQIVNDFQKGDIAEGYSVSREKKESFPLTVTSAQKNPTAFYLCAARGTMNTEAFFGQGTRLTVV.

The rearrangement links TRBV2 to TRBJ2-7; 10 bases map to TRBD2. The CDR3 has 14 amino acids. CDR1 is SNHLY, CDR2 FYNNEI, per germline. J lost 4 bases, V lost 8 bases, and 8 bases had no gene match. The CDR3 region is CASHSRTSGYEQYF. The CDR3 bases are TGTGCCAGCCATAGCCGGACTAGCGGTTACGAGCAGTACTTC.

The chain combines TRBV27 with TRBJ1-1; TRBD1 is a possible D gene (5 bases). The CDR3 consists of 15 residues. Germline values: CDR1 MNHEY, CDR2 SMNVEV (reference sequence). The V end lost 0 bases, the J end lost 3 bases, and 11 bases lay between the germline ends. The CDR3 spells CASSLSGAGHTEAFF. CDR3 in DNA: TGTGCCAGCAGTTTATCTGGGGCAGGACACACTGAAGCTTTCTTT.

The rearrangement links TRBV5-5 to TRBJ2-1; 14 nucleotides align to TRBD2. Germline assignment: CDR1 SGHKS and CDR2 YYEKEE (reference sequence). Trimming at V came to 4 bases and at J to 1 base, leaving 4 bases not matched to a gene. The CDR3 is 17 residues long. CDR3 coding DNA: TGTGCCAGCAGCCCCCGACTAGCGGGAGGGTCCTACAATGAGCAGTTCTTC. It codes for CASSPRLAGGSYNEQFF.

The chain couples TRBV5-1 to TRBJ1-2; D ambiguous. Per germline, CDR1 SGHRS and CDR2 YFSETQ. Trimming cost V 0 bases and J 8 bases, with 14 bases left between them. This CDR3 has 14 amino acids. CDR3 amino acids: CASSLVRGLSGYTF. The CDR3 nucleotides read TGCGCCAGCAGCTTGGTACGGGGTTTGAGCGGCTACACCTTC.

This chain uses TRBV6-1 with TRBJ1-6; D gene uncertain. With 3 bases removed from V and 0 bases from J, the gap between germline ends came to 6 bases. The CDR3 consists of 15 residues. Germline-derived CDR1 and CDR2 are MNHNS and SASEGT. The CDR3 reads CASSERLSYNSPLHF. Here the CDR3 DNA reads TGTGCCAGCAGTGAGAGACTCTCCTATAATTCACCCCTCCACTTT.

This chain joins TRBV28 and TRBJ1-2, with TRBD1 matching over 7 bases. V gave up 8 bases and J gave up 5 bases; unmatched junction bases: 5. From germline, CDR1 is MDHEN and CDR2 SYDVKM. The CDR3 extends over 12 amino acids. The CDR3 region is CASGGQTYGYTF. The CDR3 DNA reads TGTGCCAGCGGGGGACAGACTTATGGCTACACCTTC.

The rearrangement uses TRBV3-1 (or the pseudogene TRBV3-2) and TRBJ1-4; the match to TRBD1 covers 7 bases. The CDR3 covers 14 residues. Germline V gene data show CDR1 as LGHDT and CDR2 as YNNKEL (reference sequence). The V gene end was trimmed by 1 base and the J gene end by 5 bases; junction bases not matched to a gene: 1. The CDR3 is CASSQGTGNEKLFF. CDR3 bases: TGTGCCAGCAGCCAAGGGACAGGAAATGAAAAACTGTTTTTT.

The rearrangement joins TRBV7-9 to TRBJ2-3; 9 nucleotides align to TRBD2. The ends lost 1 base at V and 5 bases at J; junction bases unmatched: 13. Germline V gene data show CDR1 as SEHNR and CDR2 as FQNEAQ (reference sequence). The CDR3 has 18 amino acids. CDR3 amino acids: CASSLERLISGGVDTQYF. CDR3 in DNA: TGTGCCAGCAGCTTAGAAAGGTTGATTAGCGGGGGCGTAGATACGCAGTATTTT.

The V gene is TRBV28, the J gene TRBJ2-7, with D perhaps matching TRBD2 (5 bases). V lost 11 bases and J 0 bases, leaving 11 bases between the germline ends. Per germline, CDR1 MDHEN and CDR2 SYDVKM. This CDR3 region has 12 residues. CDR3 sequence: CACTGSSYEQYF. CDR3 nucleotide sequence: TGTGCCTGCACGGGAAGCTCCTACGAGCAGTACTTC.

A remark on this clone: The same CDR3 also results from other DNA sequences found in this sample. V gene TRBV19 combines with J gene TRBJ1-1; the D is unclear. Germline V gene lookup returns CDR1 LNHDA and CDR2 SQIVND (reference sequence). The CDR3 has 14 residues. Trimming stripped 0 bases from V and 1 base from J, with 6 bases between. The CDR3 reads CASSIDRRNTEAFF. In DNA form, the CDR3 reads TGTGCCAGTAGTATAGATAGGAGGAACACTGAAGCTTTCTTT.

The DNA for the CDR3 is TGTGCCAGTAGCCGGGACGGGAGACCTAACTATGGCTACACCTTC. It codes for CASSRDGRPNYGYTF. J is TRBJ1-2 and V is TRBV19, with a weak D call TRBD1 (5 bases). The CDR3 totals 15 residues. V was clipped by 6 bases and J by 0 bases, with 14 bases between them. Germline CDR1 is LNHDA and CDR2 is SQIVND (reference sequence).

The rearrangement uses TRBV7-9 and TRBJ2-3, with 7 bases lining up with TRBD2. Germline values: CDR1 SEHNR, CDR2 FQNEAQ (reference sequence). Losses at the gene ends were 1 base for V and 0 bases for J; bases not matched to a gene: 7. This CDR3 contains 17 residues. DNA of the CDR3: TGTGCCAGCAGCTTAGTGAAGGCGGGAGTTAGCACAGATACGCAGTATTTT. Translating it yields CASSLVKAGVSTDTQYF.